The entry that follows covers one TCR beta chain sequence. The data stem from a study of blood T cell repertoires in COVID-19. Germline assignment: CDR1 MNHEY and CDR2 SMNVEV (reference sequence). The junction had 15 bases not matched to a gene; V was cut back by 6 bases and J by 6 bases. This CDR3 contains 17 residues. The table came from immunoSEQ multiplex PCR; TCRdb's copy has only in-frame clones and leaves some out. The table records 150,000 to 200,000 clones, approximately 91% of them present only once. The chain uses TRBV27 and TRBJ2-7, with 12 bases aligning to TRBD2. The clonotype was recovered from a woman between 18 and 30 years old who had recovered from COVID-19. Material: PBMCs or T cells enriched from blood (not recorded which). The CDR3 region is CASSFALSPGLAGEQYF. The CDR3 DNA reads TGTGCCAGCAGCTTTGCCCTGTCACCGGGACTAGCGGGCGAGCAGTACTTC.